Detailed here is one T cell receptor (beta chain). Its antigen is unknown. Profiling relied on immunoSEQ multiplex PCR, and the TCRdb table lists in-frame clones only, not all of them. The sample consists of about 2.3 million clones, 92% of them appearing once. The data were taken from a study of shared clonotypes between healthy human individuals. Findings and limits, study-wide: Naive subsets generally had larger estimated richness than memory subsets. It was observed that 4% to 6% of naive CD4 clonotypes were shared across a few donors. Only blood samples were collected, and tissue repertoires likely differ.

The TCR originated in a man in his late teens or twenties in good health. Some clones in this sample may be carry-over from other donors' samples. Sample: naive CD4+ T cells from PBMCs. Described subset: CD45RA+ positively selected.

CDR3 nucleotide sequence: TGTGCCAGCAGACTTGACCGAGGGGAGCAGTACTTC. Protein: CASRLDRGEQYF. The chain carries TRBV11-2 and TRBJ2-7; maybe TRBD2 (5 bases). CDR1 and CDR2 (germline): SGHAT, FQNNGV. The V and J ends lost 6 bases and 7 bases respectively, with 13 bases between them. This CDR3 comprises 12 residues.